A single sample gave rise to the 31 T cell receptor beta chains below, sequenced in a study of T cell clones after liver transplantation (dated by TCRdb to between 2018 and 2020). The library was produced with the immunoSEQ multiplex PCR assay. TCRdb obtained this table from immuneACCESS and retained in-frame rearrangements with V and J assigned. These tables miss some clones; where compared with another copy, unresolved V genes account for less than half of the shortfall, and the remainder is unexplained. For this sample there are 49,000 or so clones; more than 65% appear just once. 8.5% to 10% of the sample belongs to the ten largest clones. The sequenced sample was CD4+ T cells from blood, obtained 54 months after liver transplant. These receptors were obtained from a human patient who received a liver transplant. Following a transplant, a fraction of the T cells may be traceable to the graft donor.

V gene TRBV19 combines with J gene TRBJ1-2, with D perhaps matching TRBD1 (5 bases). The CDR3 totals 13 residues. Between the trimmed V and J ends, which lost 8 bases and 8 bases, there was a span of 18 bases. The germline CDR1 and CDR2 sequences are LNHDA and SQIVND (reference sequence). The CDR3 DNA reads TGTGCCAGTGAGGTGGGGCGAGAAGGCGGCTACACCTTC. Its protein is CASEVGREGGYTF.

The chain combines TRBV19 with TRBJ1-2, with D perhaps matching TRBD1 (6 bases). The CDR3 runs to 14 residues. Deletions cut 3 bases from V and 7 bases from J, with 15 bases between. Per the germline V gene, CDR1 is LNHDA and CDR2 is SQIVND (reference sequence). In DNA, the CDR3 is TGTGCCAGTAGTATCCTCCAGGGGCCAAGTGGCTACACCTTC. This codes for CASSILQGPSGYTF.

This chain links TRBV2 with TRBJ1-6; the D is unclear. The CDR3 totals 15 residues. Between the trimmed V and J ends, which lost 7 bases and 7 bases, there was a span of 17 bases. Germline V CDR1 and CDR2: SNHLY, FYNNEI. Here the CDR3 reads CASTSEGLGNSPLHF. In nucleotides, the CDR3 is TGTGCCAGCACCTCTGAGGGCTTAGGGAATTCACCCCTCCACTTT.

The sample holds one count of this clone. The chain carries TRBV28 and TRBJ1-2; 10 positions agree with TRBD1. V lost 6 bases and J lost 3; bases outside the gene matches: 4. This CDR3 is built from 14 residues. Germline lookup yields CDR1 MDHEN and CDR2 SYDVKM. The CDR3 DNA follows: TGTGCCAGCAGGTGGACAGGGGGTCACTATGGCTACACCTTC. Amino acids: CASRWTGGHYGYTF.

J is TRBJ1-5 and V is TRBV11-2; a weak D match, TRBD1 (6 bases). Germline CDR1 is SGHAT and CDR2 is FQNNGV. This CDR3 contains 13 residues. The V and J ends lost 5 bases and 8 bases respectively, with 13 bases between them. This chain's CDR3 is CASSLGTREPQHF. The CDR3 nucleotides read TGTGCCAGCAGCCTAGGGACACGGGAGCCCCAGCATTTT.

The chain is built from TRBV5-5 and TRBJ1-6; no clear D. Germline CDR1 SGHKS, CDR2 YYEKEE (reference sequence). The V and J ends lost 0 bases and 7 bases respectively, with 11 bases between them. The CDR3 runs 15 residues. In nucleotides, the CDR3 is TGTGCCAGCAGCTTGGTTCCCAGGTTCAATTCACCCCTCCACTTT. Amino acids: CASSLVPRFNSPLHF.

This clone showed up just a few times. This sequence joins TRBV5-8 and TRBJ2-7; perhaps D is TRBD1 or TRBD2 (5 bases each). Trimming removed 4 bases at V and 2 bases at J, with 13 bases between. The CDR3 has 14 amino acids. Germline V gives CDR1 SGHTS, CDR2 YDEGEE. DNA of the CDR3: TGTGCCAGCAGCCACCGGGACCCAGCCTACGAGCAGTACTTC. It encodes CASSHRDPAYEQYF.

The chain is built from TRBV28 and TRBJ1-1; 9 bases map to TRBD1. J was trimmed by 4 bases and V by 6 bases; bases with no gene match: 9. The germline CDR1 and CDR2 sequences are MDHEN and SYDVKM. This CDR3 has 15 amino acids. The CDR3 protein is CASSREQGAGTEAFF. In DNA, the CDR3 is TGTGCCAGCAGCCGGGAACAGGGGGCGGGCACTGAAGCTTTCTTT. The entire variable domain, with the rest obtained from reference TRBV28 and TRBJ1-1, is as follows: DVKVTQSSRYLVKRTGEKVFLECVQDMDHENMFWYRQDPGLGLRLIYFSYDVKMKEKGDIPEGYSVSREKKERFSLILESASTNQTSMYLCASSREQGAGTEAFFGQGTRLTVV.

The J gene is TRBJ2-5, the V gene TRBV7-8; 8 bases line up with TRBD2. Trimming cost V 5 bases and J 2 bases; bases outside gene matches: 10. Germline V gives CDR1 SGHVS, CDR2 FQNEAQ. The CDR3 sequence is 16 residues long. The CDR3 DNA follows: TGTGCCAGCAGCCTAGAGAGCGGGGGCTTACAAGAGACCCAGTACTTC. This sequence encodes CASSLESGGLQETQYF. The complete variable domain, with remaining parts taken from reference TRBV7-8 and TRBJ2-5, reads GAGVSQSPRYKVAKRGQDVALRCDPISGHVSLFWYQQALGQGPEFLTYFQNEAQLDKSGLPSDRFFAERPEGSVSTLKIQRTQQEDSAVYLCASSLESGGLQETQYFGPGTRLLVL.

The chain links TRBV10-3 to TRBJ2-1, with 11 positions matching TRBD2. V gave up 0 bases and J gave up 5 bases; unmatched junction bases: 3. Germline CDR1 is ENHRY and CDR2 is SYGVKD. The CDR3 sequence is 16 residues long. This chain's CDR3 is CAISESGTSGHNEQFF. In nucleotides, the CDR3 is TGTGCCATCAGTGAGTCCGGGACTAGCGGTCACAATGAGCAGTTCTTC.

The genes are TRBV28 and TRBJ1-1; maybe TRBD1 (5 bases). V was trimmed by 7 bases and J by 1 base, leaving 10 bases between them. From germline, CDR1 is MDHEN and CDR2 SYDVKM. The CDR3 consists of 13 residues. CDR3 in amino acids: CASKGEWNTEAFF. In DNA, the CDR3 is TGTGCCAGCAAAGGGGAGTGGAACACTGAAGCTTTCTTT.

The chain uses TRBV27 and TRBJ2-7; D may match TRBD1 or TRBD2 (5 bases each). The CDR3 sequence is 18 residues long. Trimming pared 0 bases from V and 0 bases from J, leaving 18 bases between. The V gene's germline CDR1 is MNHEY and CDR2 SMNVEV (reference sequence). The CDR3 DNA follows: TGTGCCAGCAGTTTATCCCCGTCGTCCGGGACCCTCTCCTACGAGCAGTACTTC. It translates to CASSLSPSSGTLSYEQYF.

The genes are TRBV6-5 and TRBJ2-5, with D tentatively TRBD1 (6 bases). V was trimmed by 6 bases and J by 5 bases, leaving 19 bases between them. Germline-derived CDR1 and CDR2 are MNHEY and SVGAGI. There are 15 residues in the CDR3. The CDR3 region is CASSYTQGRVETQYF. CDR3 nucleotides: TGTGCCAGCAGCTACACGCAGGGGAGAGTGGAGACCCAGTACTTC.

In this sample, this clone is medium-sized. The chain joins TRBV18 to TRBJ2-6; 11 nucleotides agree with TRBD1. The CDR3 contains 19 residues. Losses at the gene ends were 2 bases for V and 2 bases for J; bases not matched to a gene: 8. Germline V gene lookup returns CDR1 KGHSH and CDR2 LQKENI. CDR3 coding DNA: TGTGCCAGCTCACCAAGGATCGGACAGGGGGCAGCTGGGGCCAACGTCCTGACTTTC. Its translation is CASSPRIGQGAAGANVLTF.

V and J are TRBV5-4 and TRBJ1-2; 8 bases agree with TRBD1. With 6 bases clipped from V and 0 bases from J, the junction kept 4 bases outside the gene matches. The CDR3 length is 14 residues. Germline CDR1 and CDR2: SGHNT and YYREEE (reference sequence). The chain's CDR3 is CASTPDRANYGYTF. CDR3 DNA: TGTGCCAGCACTCCGGACAGGGCTAACTATGGCTACACCTTC. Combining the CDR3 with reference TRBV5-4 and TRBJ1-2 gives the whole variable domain ETGVTQSPTHLIKTRGQQVTLRCSSQSGHNTVSWYQQALGQGPQFIFQYYREEENGRGNFPPRFSGLQFPNYSSELNVNALELDDSALYLCASTPDRANYGYTFGSGTRLTVV.

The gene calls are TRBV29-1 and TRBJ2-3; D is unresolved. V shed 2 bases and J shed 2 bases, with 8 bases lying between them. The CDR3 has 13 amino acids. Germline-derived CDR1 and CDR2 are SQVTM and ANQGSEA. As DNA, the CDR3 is TGCAGCGTTGAATCTAGAGCCACAGATACGCAGTATTTT. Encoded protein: CSVESRATDTQYF.

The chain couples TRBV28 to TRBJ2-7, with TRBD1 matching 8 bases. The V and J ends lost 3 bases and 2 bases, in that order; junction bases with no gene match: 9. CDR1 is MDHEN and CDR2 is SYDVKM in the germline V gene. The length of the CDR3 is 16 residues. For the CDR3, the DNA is TGTGCCAGCAGTTTGACCGGGACAGGACAACCCTACGAGCAGTACTTC. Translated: CASSLTGTGQPYEQYF.

CDR3 sequence: CASTNTVGDEQFF. The CDR3 DNA sequence: TGTGCCAGCACCAATACGGTGGGAGATGAGCAGTTCTTC. V and J are TRBV5-4 and TRBJ2-1; tentatively, D is TRBD2 (5 bases). Per the germline V gene, CDR1 is SGHNT and CDR2 is YYREEE (reference sequence). The V gene lost 6 bases and the J gene lost 8 bases, with 15 bases spanning the gap. The CDR3 spans 13 residues.

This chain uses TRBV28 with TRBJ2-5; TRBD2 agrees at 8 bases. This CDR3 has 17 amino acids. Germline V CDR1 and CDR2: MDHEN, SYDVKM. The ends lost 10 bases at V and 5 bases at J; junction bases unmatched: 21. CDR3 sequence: CATDRPGPGGRRETQYF. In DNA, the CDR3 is TGTGCCACCGACCGCCCAGGGCCGGGGGGGCGTCGTGAGACCCAGTACTTC. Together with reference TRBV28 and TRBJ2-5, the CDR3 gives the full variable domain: DVKVTQSSRYLVKRTGEKVFLECVQDMDHENMFWYRQDPGLGLRLIYFSYDVKMKEKGDIPEGYSVSREKKERFSLILESASTNQTSMYLCATDRPGPGGRRETQYFGPGTRLLVL.

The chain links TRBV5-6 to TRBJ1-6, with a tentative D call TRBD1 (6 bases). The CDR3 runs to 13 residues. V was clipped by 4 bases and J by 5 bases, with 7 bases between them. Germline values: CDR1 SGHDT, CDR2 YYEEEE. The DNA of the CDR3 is TGTGCCAGCAGCCGGACAGATAATTCACCCCTCCACTTT. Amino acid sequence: CASSRTDNSPLHF.

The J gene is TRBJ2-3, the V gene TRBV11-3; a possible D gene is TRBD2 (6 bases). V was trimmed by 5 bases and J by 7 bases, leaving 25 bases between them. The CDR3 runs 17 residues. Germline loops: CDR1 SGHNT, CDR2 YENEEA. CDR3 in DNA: TGTGCCAGCAGCCTACAGGCGGGTGCGGGGTCGGTTAATACGCAGTATTTT. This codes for CASSLQAGAGSVNTQYF.

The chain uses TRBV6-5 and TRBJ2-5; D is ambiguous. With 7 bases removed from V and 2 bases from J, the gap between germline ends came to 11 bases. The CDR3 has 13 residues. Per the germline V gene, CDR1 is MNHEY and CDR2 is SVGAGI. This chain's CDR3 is CASMAGRQETQYF. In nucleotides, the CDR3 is TGTGCCAGCATGGCTGGAAGACAAGAGACCCAGTACTTC.

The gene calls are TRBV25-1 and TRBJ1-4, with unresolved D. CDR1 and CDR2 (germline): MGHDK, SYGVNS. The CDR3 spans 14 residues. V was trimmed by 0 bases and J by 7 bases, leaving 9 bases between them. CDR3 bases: TGTGCCAGCAGTGAATATAGGAATGGTGAAAAACTGTTTTTT. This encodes CASSEYRNGEKLFF.

As DNA, the CDR3 is TGTGCCAGCAGCCTACTACAGGGGAGCACTGAAGCTTTCTTT. It encodes CASSLLQGSTEAFF. V usage is TRBV6-5 and J usage is TRBJ1-1, with TRBD1 identical over 7 bases. Trimming removed 6 bases from V and 4 bases from J; junction bases left unmatched: 8. Germline CDR1 MNHEY, CDR2 SVGAGI. This CDR3 spans 14 amino acids.

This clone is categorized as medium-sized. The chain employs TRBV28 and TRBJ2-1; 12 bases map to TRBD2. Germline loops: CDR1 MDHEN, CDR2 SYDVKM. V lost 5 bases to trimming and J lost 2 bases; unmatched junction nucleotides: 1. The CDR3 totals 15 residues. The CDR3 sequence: CASSRLAGAYNEQFF. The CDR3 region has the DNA TGTGCCAGCAGTCGACTAGCGGGGGCCTACAATGAGCAGTTCTTC. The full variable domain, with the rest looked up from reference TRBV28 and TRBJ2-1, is DVKVTQSSRYLVKRTGEKVFLECVQDMDHENMFWYRQDPGLGLRLIYFSYDVKMKEKGDIPEGYSVSREKKERFSLILESASTNQTSMYLCASSRLAGAYNEQFFGPGTRLTVL.

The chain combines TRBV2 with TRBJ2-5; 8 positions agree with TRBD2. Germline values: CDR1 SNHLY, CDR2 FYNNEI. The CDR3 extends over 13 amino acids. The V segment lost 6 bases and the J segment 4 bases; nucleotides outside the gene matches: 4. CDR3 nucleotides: TGTGCCAGCAGCGATCTAGCGGGAGAGACCCAGTACTTC. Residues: CASSDLAGETQYF.

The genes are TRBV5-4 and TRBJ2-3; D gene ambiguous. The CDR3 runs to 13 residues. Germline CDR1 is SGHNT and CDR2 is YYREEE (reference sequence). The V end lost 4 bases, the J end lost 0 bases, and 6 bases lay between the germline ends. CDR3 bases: TGTGCCAGCAGCGGACCTAGCACAGATACGCAGTATTTT. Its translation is CASSGPSTDTQYF.

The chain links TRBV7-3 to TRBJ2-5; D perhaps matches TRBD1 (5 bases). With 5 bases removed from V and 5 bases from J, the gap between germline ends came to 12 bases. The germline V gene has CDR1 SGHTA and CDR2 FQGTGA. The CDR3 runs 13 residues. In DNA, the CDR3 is TGTGCCAGCAGCCCGACAGTCCAGGAGACCCAGTACTTC. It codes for CASSPTVQETQYF.

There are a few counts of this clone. CDR3 sequence (DNA): TGCGCCAGCAGCCTCGGGACCGTATCTGAAAAACTGTTTTTT. This translates into CASSLGTVSEKLFF. The chain has TRBV5-1 and TRBJ1-4; tentatively, D is TRBD1 (5 bases). The CDR3 has 14 amino acids. The germline V and J ends were trimmed by 4 bases and 7 bases, with 14 bases remaining between them. CDR1 and CDR2 from the germline V gene are SGHRS and YFSETQ.

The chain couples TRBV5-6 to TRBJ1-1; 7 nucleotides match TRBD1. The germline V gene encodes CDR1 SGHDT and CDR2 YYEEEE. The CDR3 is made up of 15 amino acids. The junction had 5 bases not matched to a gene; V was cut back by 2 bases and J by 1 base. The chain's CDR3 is CASSFSTGTNTEAFF. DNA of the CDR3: TGTGCCAGCAGCTTCTCGACAGGGACGAACACTGAAGCTTTCTTT.

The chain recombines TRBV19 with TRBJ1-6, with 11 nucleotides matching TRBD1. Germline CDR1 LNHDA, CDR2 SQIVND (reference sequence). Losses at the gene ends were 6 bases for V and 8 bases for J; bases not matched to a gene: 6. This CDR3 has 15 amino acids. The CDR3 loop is CASRKPGQGDSPLHF. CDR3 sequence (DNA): TGTGCCAGTAGAAAGCCGGGACAGGGGGATTCACCCCTCCACTTT.